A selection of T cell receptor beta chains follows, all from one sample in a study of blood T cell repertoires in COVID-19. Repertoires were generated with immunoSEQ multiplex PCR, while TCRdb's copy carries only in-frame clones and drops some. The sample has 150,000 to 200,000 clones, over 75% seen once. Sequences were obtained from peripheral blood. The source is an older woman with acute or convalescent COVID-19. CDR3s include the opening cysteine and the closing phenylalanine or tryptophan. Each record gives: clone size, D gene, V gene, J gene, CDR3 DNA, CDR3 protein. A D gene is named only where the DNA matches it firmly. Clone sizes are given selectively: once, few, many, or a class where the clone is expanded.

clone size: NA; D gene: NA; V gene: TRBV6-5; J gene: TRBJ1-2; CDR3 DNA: TGTGCCAGTAGCTGGGGGGGGGTAGAAGGCTACACCTTC; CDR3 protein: CASSWGGVEGYTF
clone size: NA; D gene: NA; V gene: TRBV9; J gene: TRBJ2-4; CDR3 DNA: TGTGCCAGCAGCGTACAGGCCCTCGGAAACATTCAGTACTTC; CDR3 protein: CASSVQALGNIQYF
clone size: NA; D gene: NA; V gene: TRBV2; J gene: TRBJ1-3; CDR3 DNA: TGTGCCTCCGACGGGGGATCTGGAAACACCATATATTTT; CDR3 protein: CASDGGSGNTIYF
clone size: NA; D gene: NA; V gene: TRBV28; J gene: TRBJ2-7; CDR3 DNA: TGTGCCAGCAGTTTATCAGGACAGACCTACGAGCAGTACTTC; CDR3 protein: CASSLSGQTYEQYF
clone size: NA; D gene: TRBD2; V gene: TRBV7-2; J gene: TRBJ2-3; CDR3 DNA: TGTGCCAGCAGAGAAACTAGCGGGGTAACAGATACGCAGTATTTT; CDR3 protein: CASRETSGVTDTQYF
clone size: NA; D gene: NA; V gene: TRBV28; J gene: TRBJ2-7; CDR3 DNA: TGTGCCAGCGGGGACTCGTGGGACGAGCAGTACTTC; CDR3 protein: CASGDSWDEQYF
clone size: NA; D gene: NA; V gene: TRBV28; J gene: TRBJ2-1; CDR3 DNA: TGTGCCAGCAGTTTAGGGACATCCGTAGGCGATGAGCAGTTCTTC; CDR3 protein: CASSLGTSVGDEQFF
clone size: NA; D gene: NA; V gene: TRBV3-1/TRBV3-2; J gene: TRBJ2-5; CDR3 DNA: TGTGCCAGCAGCCCCTCGGGGCAAGAGACCCAGTACTTC; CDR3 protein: CASSPSGQETQYF
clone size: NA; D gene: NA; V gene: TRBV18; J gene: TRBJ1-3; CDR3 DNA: TGTGCCAGCTCACCAATTGACACCGACTCTGGAAACACCATATATTTT; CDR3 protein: CASSPIDTDSGNTIYF
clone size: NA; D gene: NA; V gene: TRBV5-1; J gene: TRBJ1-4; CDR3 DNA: TGCGCCAGCAGCCAAGGGAGGGGGGCTGAAAAACTGTTTTTT; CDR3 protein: CASSQGRGAEKLFF
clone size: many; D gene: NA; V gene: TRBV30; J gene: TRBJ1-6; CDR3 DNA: TGTGCCTGGAGCGGAGGACGGCCTAATTCACCCCTCCACTTT; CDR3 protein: CAWSGGRPNSPLHF
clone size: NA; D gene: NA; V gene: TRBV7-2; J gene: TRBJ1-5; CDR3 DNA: TGTGCCAGCAGCTTTTGGGAGTATAGCAATCAGCCCCAGCATTTT; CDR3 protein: CASSFWEYSNQPQHF
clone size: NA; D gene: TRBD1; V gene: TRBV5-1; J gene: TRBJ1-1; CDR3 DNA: TGCGCCAGCAGCTATGTACAGGGGGACACTGAAGCTTTCTTT; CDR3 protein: CASSYVQGDTEAFF
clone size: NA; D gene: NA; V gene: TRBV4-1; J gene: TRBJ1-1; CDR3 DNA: TGCGCCAGCAGCCAAGGGAGTCAGGGTACTGAAGCTTTCTTT; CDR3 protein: CASSQGSQGTEAFF
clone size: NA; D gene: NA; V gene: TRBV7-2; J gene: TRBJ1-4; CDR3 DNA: TGTGCCAGCAGCTTGCTCGGTCCTAATGAAAAACTGTTTTTT; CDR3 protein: CASSLLGPNEKLFF
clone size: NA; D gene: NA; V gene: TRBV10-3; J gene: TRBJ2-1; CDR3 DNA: TGTGCCATCAGTGAGTCGTTTGGAGGTAGCAATGAGCAGTTCTTC; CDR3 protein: CAISESFGGSNEQFF
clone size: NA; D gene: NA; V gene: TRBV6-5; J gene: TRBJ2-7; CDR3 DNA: TGTGCCGCTAGACCGCGGCAGACCTACGAGCAGTACTTC; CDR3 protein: CAARPRQTYEQYF
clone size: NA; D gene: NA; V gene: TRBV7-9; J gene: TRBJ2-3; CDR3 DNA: TGTGCCAGCAGCCCGACAGGACCCAGGGGCGGGACAGATACGCAGTATTTT; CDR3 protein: CASSPTGPRGGTDTQYF
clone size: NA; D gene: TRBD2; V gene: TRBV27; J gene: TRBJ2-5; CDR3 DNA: TGTGCCAGCAGCTTGAGGAGAGGACTAGCGGGAGCGGAGACCCAGTACTTC; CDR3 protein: CASSLRRGLAGAETQYF
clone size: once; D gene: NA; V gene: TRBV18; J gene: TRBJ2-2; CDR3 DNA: TGTGCCAGCTCACAACTATCCGGATCCACCGGGGAGCTGTTTTTT; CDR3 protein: CASSQLSGSTGELFF
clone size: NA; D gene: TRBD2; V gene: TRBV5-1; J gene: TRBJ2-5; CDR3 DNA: TGCGCCAGCAGCTTTCTAGCGGGAGTCGAGACCCAGTACTTC; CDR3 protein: CASSFLAGVETQYF
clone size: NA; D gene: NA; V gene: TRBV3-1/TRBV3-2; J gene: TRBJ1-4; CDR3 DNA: TGTGCCAGCAGCCAGACGGGTCGAGAAAAACTGTTTTTT; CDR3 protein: CASSQTGREKLFF
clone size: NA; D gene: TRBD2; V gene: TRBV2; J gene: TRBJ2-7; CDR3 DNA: TGTGCCAGCAGTGGAGTAGCGGGGGCCTACGAGCAGTACTTC; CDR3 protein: CASSGVAGAYEQYF
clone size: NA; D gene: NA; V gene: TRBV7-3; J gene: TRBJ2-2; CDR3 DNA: TGTGCCAGCAGCTTATCTCACGGCACCGGGGAGCTGTTTTTT; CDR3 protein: CASSLSHGTGELFF
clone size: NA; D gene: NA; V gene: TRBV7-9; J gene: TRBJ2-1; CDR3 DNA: TGTGCCAGCAGCTTACGCGCTGCGGGCAGCTCCTACAATGAGCAGTTCTTC; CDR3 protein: CASSLRAAGSSYNEQFF
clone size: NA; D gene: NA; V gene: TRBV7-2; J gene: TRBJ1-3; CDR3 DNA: TGTGCCAGCAGCTGGGGAGGTCAAGCCGGAAACACCATATATTTT; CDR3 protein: CASSWGGQAGNTIYF
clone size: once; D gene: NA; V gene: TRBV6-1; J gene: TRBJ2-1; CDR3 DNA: TGTGCCAGCAGTGTACCATCCGCCGGCGGGGCCTACAATGAGCAGTTCTTC; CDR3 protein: CASSVPSAGGAYNEQFF
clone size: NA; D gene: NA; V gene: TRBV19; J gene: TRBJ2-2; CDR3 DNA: TGTGCCAGTAGTAGCGCTCTCACCGGGGAGCTGTTTTTT; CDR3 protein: CASSSALTGELFF
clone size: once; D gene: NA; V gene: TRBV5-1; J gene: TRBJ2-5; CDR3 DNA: TGCGCCAGCACCTTGCAGTCTAGCCAAGAGACCCAGTACTTC; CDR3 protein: CASTLQSSQETQYF
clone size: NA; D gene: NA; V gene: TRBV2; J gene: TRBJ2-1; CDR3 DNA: TGTGCCAGCACAGGGGTTTTGGACAATGAGCAGTTCTTC; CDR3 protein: CASTGVLDNEQFF
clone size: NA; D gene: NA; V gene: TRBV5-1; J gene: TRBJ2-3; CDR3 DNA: TGCGCCAGCAGCTTGACGCAGGGGACAGATACGCAGTATTTT; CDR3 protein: CASSLTQGTDTQYF
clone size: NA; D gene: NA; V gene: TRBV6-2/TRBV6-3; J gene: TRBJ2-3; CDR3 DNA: TGTGCCAGCAGTTACCAACTAGCACGAGATACGCAGTATTTT; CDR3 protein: CASSYQLARDTQYF
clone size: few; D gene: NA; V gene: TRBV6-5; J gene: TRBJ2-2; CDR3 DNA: TGTGCCCATAAGGGGCAGTCGAACACCGGGGAGCTGTTTTTT; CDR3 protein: CAHKGQSNTGELFF
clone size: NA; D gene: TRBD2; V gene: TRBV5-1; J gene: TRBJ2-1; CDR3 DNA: TGCGCCAGCAGCCGAAATCTAGCGGGAGAGGGCAATGAGCAGTTCTTC; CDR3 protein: CASSRNLAGEGNEQFF
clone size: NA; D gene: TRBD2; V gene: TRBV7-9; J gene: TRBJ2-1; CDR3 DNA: TGTGCCAGCAGCCCCCGACTAGCGCCGGGCCATGAGCAGTTCTTC; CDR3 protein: CASSPRLAPGHEQFF
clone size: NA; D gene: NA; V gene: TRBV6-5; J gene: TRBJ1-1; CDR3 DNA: TGTGCCAGCAGTATGGAGACAGATATGAACACTGAAGCTTTCTTT; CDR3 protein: CASSMETDMNTEAFF
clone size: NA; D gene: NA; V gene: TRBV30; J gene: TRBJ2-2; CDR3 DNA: TGTGCCTGGAGTAAGGGAGGGGGGACCGGGGAGCTGTTTTTT; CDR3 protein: CAWSKGGGTGELFF
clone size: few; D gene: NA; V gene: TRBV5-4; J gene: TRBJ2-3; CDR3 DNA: TGTGCCAGCAGAGATTCGGGGGCAGATACGCAGTATTTT; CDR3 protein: CASRDSGADTQYF
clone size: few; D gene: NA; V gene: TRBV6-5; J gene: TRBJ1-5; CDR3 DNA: TGTGCCAGCAGTTACCTCCCCGGGCAGCCCCAGCATTTT; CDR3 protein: CASSYLPGQPQHF
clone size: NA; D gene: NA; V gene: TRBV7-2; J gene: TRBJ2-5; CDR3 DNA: TGTGCCAGCAGCTTAGAAGCAGCGCAAGAGACCCAGTACTTC; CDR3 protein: CASSLEAAQETQYF
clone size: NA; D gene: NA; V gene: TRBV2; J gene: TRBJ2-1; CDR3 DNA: TGTGCCAGCAGTGAATGGGGGGACTACAATGAGCAGTTCTTC; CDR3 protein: CASSEWGDYNEQFF
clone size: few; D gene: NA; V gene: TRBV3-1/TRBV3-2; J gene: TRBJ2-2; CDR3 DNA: TGTGCCAGCAGCCAAACGTCCCGGTTCTCCACCGGGGAGCTGTTTTTT; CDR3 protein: CASSQTSRFSTGELFF
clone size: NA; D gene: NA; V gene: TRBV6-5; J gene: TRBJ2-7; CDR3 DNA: TGTGCCAGCAGCGCCAACCGGGAGAAGGGGAACGAGCAGTACTTC; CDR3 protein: CASSANREKGNEQYF
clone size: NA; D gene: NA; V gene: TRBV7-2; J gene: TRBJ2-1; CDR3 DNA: TGTGCCAGCAGCTTAGTGGCAGGCCGCAACAATGAGCAGTTCTTC; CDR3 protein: CASSLVAGRNNEQFF
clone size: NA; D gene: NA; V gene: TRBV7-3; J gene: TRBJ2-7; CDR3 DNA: TGTGCCAGCAGCCGAGACGGACTAACGGGGGAGCAGTACTTC; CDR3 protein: CASSRDGLTGEQYF
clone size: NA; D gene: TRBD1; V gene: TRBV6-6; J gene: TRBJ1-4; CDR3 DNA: TGTGCCAGCACCAATACAGGGGGCCGAGAAAAACTGTTTTTT; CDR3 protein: CASTNTGGREKLFF
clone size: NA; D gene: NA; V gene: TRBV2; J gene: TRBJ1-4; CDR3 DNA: TGTGCCAGCCACGTCGGCGGGGCTTATGAAAAACTGTTTTTT; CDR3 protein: CASHVGGAYEKLFF
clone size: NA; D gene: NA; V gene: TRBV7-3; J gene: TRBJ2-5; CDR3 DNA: TGTGCCAGCAGCGTAACCTATCGGGGGACCCAGTACTTC; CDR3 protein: CASSVTYRGTQYF
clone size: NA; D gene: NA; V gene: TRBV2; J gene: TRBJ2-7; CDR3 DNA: TGTGCCAGCAGTGGGGGGCGGGCCTACGAGCAGTACTTC; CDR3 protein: CASSGGRAYEQYF